This T cell receptor (beta chain) was profiled in a study of long-term antiretroviral therapy in people with HIV. Overall study: The earliest samples predate the 2015 immediate-ART recommendation by about a decade.

With survey level as its setting, the immunoSEQ assay was v3.0. This table comes from immunoSEQ multiplex PCR, and its TCRdb copy is limited to in-frame clones, with some not included. The repertoire holds about 20,000 clones, with under 90% as singletons. CDR1 and CDR2 (germline): SGHNT, YYREEE (reference sequence). V gave up 1 base and J gave up 3 bases, with 8 bases separating them. CDR3 length: 13 amino acids. The material sequenced was unsorted PBMCs, taken less than 2.5 years after starting antiretroviral therapy. The chain links TRBV5-4 to TRBJ2-7, with a tentative D call TRBD2 (5 bases). This receptor was obtained from a man aged 40-55 years with HIV. The CDR3 sequence is CASSLNGVYEQYF. CDR3 bases: TGTGCCAGCAGCTTGAACGGGGTCTACGAGCAGTACTTC.